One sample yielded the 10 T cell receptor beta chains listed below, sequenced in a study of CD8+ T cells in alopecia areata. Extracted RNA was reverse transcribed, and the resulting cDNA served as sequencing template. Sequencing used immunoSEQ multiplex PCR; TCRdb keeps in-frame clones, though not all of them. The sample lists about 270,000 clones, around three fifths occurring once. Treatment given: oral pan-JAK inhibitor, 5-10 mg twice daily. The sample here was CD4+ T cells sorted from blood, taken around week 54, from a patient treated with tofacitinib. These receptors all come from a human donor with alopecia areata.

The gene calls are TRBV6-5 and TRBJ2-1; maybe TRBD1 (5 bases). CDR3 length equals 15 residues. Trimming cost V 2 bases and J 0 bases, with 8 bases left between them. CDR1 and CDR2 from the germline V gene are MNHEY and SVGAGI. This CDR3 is CASSYDSSSYNEQFF. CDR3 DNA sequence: TGTGCCAGCAGTTACGACAGCAGCTCCTACAATGAGCAGTTCTTC.

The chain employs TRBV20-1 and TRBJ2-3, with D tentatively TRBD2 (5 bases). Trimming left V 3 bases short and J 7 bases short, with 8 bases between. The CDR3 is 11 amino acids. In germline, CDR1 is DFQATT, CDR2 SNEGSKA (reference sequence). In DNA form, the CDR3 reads TGCAGTGCTAGGGACTCGCATACGCAGTATTTT. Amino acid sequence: CSARDSHTQYF.

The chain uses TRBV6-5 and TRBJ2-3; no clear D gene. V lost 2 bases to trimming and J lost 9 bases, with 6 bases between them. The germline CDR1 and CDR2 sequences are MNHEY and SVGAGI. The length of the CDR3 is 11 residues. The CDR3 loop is CASSYLGTQYF. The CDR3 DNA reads TGTGCCAGCAGTTACCTGGGGACGCAGTATTTT.

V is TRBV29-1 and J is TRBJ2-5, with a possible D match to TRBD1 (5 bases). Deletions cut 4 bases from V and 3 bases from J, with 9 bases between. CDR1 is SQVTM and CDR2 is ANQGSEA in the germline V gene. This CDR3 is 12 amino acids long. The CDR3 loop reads CSVVQVEETQYF. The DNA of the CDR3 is TGCAGCGTTGTACAGGTAGAAGAGACCCAGTACTTC. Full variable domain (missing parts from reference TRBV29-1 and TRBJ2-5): SAVISQKPSRDICQRGTSLTIQCQVDSQVTMMFWYRQQPGQSLTLIATANQGSEATYESGFVIDKFPISRPNLTFSTLTVSNMSPEDSSIYLCSVVQVEETQYFGPGTRLLVL.

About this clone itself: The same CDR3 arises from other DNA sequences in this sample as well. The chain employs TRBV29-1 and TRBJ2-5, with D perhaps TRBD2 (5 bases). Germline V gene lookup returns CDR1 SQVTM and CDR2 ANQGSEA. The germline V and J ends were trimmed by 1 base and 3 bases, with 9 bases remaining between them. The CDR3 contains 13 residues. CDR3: CSVEVSGKETQYF. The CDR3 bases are TGCAGCGTTGAAGTGAGCGGAAAAGAGACCCAGTACTTC.

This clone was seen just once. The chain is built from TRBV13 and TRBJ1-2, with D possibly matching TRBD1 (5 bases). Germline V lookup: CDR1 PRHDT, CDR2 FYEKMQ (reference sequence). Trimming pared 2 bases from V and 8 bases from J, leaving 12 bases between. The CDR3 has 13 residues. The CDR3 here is CASSLSRATGYTF. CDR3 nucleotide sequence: TGTGCCAGCAGCTTAAGCAGGGCAACGGGCTACACCTTC.

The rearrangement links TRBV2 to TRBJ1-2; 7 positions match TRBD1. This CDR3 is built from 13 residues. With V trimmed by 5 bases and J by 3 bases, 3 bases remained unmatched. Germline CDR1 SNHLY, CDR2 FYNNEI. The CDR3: CASSRDSHYGYTF. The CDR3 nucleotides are TGTGCCAGCAGTCGGGACAGCCACTATGGCTACACCTTC.

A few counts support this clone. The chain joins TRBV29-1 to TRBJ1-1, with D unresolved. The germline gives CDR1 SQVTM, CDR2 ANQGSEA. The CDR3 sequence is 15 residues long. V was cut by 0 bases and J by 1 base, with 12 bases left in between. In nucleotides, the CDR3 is TGCAGCGTTGAAGATGGTAGGATCTCGAACACTGAAGCTTTCTTT. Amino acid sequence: CSVEDGRISNTEAFF.

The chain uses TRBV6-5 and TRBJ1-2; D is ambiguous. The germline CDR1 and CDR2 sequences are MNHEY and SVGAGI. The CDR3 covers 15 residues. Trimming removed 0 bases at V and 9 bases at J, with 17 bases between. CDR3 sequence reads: CASSYSSSVLNSYTF. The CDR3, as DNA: TGTGCCAGCAGTTACTCGAGTTCGGTTTTGAATAGCTACACCTTC.

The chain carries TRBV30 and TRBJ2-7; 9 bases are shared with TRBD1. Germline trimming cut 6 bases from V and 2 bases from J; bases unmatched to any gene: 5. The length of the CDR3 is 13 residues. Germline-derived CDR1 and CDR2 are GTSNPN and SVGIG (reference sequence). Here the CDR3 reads CACSRTGAYEQYF. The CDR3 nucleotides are TGTGCCTGTTCTAGGACAGGGGCCTACGAGCAGTACTTC.